A single sample gave rise to the 18 T cell receptor beta chains below, sequenced in a study of OX40 agonist ivuxolimab in advanced cancers. The method was immunoSEQ multiplex PCR; TCRdb's version includes in-frame clones alone and lacks a portion of them. Altogether tens of thousands of clones are present, about 90% being singletons, with the ten largest covering 40% to 50%. The sequencing used CD4+ or CD8+ T cells sorted from blood, collected in a trial of the OX40 agonist ivuxolimab. Source of these receptors: an adult with an advanced solid tumor such as melanoma, head and neck, liver or kidney cancer.

The J gene is TRBJ1-6, the V gene TRBV7-9, with D perhaps TRBD1 (6 bases). V was shortened by 5 bases and J by 6 bases, with 20 bases between the two germline ends. The CDR3 is made up of 17 amino acids. Germline-derived CDR1 and CDR2 are SEHNR and FQNEAQ (reference sequence). In DNA form, the CDR3 reads TGTGCCAGCAGCAACCTGGGGGGCGCAGGGGCTAATTCACCCCTCCACTTT. Translated: CASSNLGGAGANSPLHF.

This chain links TRBV27 with TRBJ2-3; no reliable D call. Germline V gene data show CDR1 as MNHEY and CDR2 as SMNVEV (reference sequence). V lost 4 bases to trimming and J lost 3 bases, with 17 bases between them. CDR3 size: 16 residues. The CDR3 is CASSSVAIEVTDTQYF. In DNA, the CDR3 is TGTGCCAGCAGTTCCGTAGCAATAGAGGTGACAGATACGCAGTATTTT.

The chain couples TRBV5-6 to TRBJ1-4; 7 nucleotides match TRBD1. J was trimmed by 4 bases and V by 0 bases; bases with no gene match: 6. Germline loops: CDR1 SGHDT, CDR2 YYEEEE. This CDR3 is built from 16 residues. CDR3 loop: CASSLAGGVGNEKLFF. CDR3 in DNA: TGTGCCAGCAGCTTGGCAGGGGGTGTAGGTAATGAAAAACTGTTTTTT.

The chain couples TRBV7-9 to TRBJ2-7; D possibly corresponds to TRBD2 (6 bases). Trimming took 0 bases from V and 3 from J, leaving 15 bases between them. CDR3 length: 16 residues. Germline V lookup: CDR1 SEHNR, CDR2 FQNEAQ (reference sequence). The CDR3 nucleotides are TGTGCCAGCAGCTTAGCTCCCCGGGACTCCAACTACGAGCAGTACTTC. Translated, it gives CASSLAPRDSNYEQYF.

This chain uses TRBV10-2 with TRBJ1-2; D is perhaps TRBD1 (5 bases). The CDR3 spans 15 residues. V lost 3 bases to trimming and J lost 6 bases, with 17 bases between them. Germline assignment: CDR1 WSHSY and CDR2 SAAADI. The CDR3 loop reads CASSDSQGILDGYTF. In DNA, the CDR3 is TGCGCCAGCAGTGATAGCCAGGGAATCCTCGATGGCTACACCTTC.

V and J are TRBV25-1 and TRBJ2-3, with no clear D. The V end lost 1 base, the J end lost 8 bases, and 13 bases lay between the germline ends. The CDR3 has 14 amino acids. Germline CDR1 and CDR2: MGHDK and SYGVNS. CDR3 residues: CASSEFGGMATQYF. The CDR3 DNA reads as TGTGCCAGCAGTGAATTTGGCGGCATGGCTACGCAGTATTTT.

V usage is TRBV25-1 and J usage is TRBJ2-7, with D unresolved. CDR1 and CDR2 from the germline V gene are MGHDK and SYGVNS. The V and J ends lost 8 bases and 6 bases respectively, with 11 bases between them. CDR3 length: 11 amino acids. CDR3 protein: CASHAAGEQYF. CDR3 nucleotides: TGTGCCAGCCACGCGGCCGGCGAGCAGTACTTC.

V is TRBV7-2 and J is TRBJ2-5; D is ambiguous. Per germline, CDR1 SGHTA and CDR2 FQGNSA. This CDR3 comprises 11 residues. Trimming stripped 5 bases from V and 5 bases from J, with 6 bases between. CDR3 residues: CASSPGETQYF. The CDR3 DNA reads as TGTGCCAGCAGCCCCGGGGAGACCCAGTACTTC.

The chain employs TRBV6-6 and TRBJ2-1; D may be TRBD1 (6 bases). Germline CDR1 and CDR2: MNHNY and SVGAGI (reference sequence). Trimming removed 7 bases from V and 9 bases from J, with 19 bases in between. CDR3 length equals 14 residues. CDR3 residues: CASTGLGAPGEQFF. The CDR3, as DNA: TGTGCCAGCACCGGGCTGGGGGCGCCGGGTGAGCAGTTCTTC.

In its sample, this clone was seen once. J is TRBJ1-4 and V is TRBV4-2, with TRBD1 as a possible D gene (5 bases). The V end lost 3 bases, the J end lost 6 bases, and 17 bases lay between the germline ends. The CDR3 has 16 residues. Germline lookup yields CDR1 LGHNA and CDR2 YNFKEQ. DNA of the CDR3: TGTGCCAGCAGCCATGCCCAAACGGGACGGGATGAAAAACTGTTTTTT. This translates into CASSHAQTGRDEKLFF.

CDR3 protein: CASSQGTSGALGDTQYF. CDR3 sequence (DNA): TGCGCCAGCAGCCAAGGCACTAGCGGGGCGTTAGGAGATACGCAGTATTTT. V gene TRBV4-1 combines with J gene TRBJ2-3; 10 bases map to TRBD2. The CDR3 loop spans 17 amino acids. Trimming took 1 base from V and 5 from J; bases not matched to a gene: 9. CDR1 and CDR2 from the germline V gene are MGHRA and YSYEKL.

The chain recombines TRBV5-4 with TRBJ2-4, with D possibly being TRBD2 (7 bases). The CDR3 consists of 15 residues. From germline, CDR1 is SGHNT and CDR2 YYREEE (reference sequence). The V end was cut by 3 bases, the J end by 3 bases, with 13 bases between. The CDR3 protein is CASSSREGDKNIQYF. CDR3 sequence (DNA): TGTGCCAGCAGCTCCAGGGAGGGGGACAAAAACATTCAGTACTTC.

The chain uses TRBV5-1 and TRBJ2-1; 8 positions match TRBD1. From germline, CDR1 is SGHRS and CDR2 YFSETQ. Losses at the gene ends were 3 bases for V and 5 bases for J; bases not matched to a gene: 10. The CDR3 spans 16 residues. The CDR3 loop reads CASSSYYGQGNNEQFF. The CDR3 region has the DNA TGCGCCAGCAGCTCGTACTACGGACAGGGCAACAATGAGCAGTTCTTC.

This clone has just one count. The chain is built from TRBV28 and TRBJ1-1, with TRBD1 as a possible D gene (6 bases). The V end was cut by 7 bases, the J end by 11 bases, with 17 bases between. Germline-derived CDR1 and CDR2 are MDHEN and SYDVKM. The CDR3 is 12 amino acids. CDR3 in amino acids: CASKGQGRNAFF. The CDR3 nucleotides read TGTGCCAGCAAGGGGCAGGGGAGGAATGCTTTCTTT.

The gene calls are TRBV5-1 and TRBJ1-4; the D is unclear. V was cut by 4 bases and J by 6 bases, with 10 bases left in between. The CDR3 contains 13 residues. CDR1 and CDR2 from the germline V gene are SGHRS and YFSETQ. For the CDR3, the DNA is TGCGCCAGCAGCCACTATGGGGATGAAAAACTGTTTTTT. Translating gives CASSHYGDEKLFF. The whole variable domain, remainder taken from reference TRBV5-1 and TRBJ1-4, is KAGVTQTPRYLIKTRGQQVTLSCSPISGHRSVSWYQQTPGQGLQFLFEYFSETQRNKGNFPGRFSGRQFSNSRSEMNVSTLELGDSALYLCASSHYGDEKLFFGSGTQLSVL.

The V call is TRBV6-5, the J call TRBJ1-4; D is perhaps TRBD1 (5 bases). CDR3 length equals 15 residues. V was cut by 0 bases and J by 5 bases, with 10 bases left in between. CDR1 is MNHEY, CDR2 SVGAGI, per germline. The CDR3 reads CASSYSNRGNEKLFF. CDR3 DNA: TGTGCCAGCAGTTACTCGAATAGGGGAAATGAAAAACTGTTTTTT.

The rearrangement joins TRBV4-1 to TRBJ2-1; D might be TRBD2 (6 bases). The CDR3 is made up of 15 amino acids. Trimming stripped 0 bases from V and 3 bases from J, with 9 bases between. Germline V gene data show CDR1 as MGHRA and CDR2 as YSYEKL. The CDR3 bases are TGCGCCAGCAGCCAAGACTCCGGGAGCTACAATGAGCAGTTCTTC. Amino acids: CASSQDSGSYNEQFF.

J is TRBJ2-2 and V is TRBV10-2; D assignment may be TRBD1 or TRBD2 (5 bases each). Germline CDR1 reads WSHSY; CDR2 reads SAAADI. This CDR3 comprises 13 residues. V was clipped by 7 bases and J by 6 bases, with 12 bases between them. CDR3 region: CASKEGRAGELFF. Here the CDR3 DNA reads TGCGCCAGCAAAGAGGGGCGGGCCGGGGAGCTGTTTTTT.